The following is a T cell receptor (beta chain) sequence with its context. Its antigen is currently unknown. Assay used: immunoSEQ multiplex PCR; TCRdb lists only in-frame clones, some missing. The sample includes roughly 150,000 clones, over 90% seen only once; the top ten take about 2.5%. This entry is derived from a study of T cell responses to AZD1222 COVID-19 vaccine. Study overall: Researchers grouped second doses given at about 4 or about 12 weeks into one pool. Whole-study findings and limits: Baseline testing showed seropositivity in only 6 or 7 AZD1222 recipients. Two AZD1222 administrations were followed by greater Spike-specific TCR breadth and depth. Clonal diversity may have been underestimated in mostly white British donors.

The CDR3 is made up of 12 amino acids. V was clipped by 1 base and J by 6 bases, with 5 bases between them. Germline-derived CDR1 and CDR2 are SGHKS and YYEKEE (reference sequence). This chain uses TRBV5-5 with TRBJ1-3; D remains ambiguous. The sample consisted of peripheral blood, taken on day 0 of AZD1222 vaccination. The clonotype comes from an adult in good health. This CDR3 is CASSLRENTIYF. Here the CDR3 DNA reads TGTGCCAGCAGCTTGCGTGAAAACACCATATATTTT.